This is a list of T cell receptor beta chains from one sample in a study of blood T cell repertoires in COVID-19. TCRdb's table, derived via immunoSEQ multiplex PCR, lists solely in-frame clones and lacks some. The sample lists about 480,000 clones; 75% to 90% were seen once. The specimen sequenced was peripheral blood. Receptor source: a man younger than 35 with COVID-19, enrolled during active disease. Both conserved end residues are part of each CDR3. The D gene is left open where the match is weak.

j_call d_call v_call cdr3_aa
TRBJ1-4 - TRBV3-1/TRBV3-2 CASSDQGNEKLFF
TRBJ1-5 TRBD1 TRBV7-3 CASSAQDRDRASNQPQHF
TRBJ2-7 TRBD2 TRBV19 CASSPLAGDPVYEQYF
TRBJ2-7 - TRBV11-2 CASSRNGLYLDEQYF
TRBJ2-3 TRBD2 TRBV18 CASSGLAPLSTDTQYF
TRBJ2-7 - TRBV11-3 CASSPIRSEQYF
TRBJ2-2 - TRBV19 CASTPGWSRNTGELFF
TRBJ2-7 - TRBV13 CASSLGTGKGEQYF
TRBJ2-3 - TRBV5-1 CASSLGSGNTDTQYF
TRBJ2-7 TRBD1 TRBV10-2 CASSDQKWGHRGYEQYF
TRBJ2-5 - TRBV7-9 CASSMGQYQETQYF
TRBJ2-3 TRBD1 TRBV30 CAWIPRDRVPDTQYF
TRBJ1-6 TRBD1 TRBV6-5 CASRGTGQQSSPLHF
TRBJ2-7 TRBD1 TRBV3-1/TRBV3-2 CASSPGQGAGEQYF
TRBJ1-2 - TRBV19 CATMDSLNYYGYTF
TRBJ2-7 - TRBV7-6 CASSDQATTKHEQYF
TRBJ2-5 - TRBV7-3 CASSLYGGSAQETQYF
TRBJ2-1 - TRBV29-1 CSARDFDNEQFF
TRBJ1-2 - TRBV6-2/TRBV6-3 CASSYSGPPDGYTF
TRBJ2-5 TRBD1 TRBV5-5 CASSSSSPGGLYQETQYF
TRBJ2-7 TRBD2 TRBV3-1/TRBV3-2 CASSQVASGTYEQYF
TRBJ1-5 - TRBV30 CAWNEESNNQPQHF
TRBJ1-6 TRBD1 TRBV7-9 CASSSGQGVSPLHF
TRBJ2-3 TRBD2 TRBV11-3 CASSPRLAGGPADTQYF
TRBJ2-7 TRBD1 TRBV2 CASTPRTGTGEQYF
TRBJ1-5 - TRBV2 CASSEGQGQPQHF
TRBJ1-3 - TRBV5-6 CASSPGTRPFSGNTIYF
TRBJ1-2 - TRBV13 CASSFKPRGLRGYTF
TRBJ1-6 - TRBV7-3 CASSSEQGGPLHF
TRBJ2-1 TRBD1 TRBV5-1 CASSSGQGARVLNEQFF
TRBJ2-1 - TRBV4-2 CASSQDPLTRINEQFF
TRBJ2-2 - TRBV2 CASSPRSGSSGELFF
TRBJ2-7 TRBD2 TRBV5-1 CASSPGLADSYEQYF
TRBJ2-1 TRBD2 TRBV3-1/TRBV3-2 CASSQVTSVHGEQFF
TRBJ1-1 TRBD1 TRBV6-1 CASSERGQGKTEAFF
TRBJ2-5 - TRBV5-1 CASSPSGEETQYF
TRBJ2-2 TRBD1 TRBV9 CASSVGTGGTGELFF
TRBJ1-6 - TRBV3-1/TRBV3-2 CASSQARSPLHF
TRBJ1-2 TRBD1 TRBV5-4 CASSQGDTIYGYTF